This T cell receptor (beta chain) originates from a study of beta chain features in type 1 diabetes. This clone has a handful of counts. Its antigen is unidentified. The CDR3 sequence is 13 residues long. Trimming removed 0 bases from V and 4 bases from J; junction bases left unmatched: 2. Germline V lookup: CDR1 GTSNPN, CDR2 SVGIG (reference sequence). Points from the study as a whole: A moderate, significant TCRB CDR3 shortening appeared in type 1 diabetes across four CD4+ subsets.

Expressed TCRB transcripts were sequenced because the isolated RNA had all been reverse transcribed beforehand. TCRdb's copy holds only in-frame clones and misses some; the assay was immunoSEQ multiplex PCR. Of around 600,000 clones listed, 9.5% to 15% are singletons. The clonotype originates from a man under 40 with type 1 diabetes. The sample taken for sequencing was naive CD4+ T cells from blood. V usage is TRBV30 and J usage is TRBJ1-2; 7 positions match TRBD1. The CDR3 bases are TGTGCCTGGAGTGTACAGGGGACCTATGGCTACACCTTC. As protein: CAWSVQGTYGYTF.